The clone carrying this T cell receptor beta chain is a singleton in its sample. The record originates from a study of shared clonotypes between healthy human individuals. CDR1 is LNHNV and CDR2 is YYDKDF in the germline V gene (reference sequence). The CDR3 covers 15 residues. Profiled with immunoSEQ multiplex PCR; TCRdb holds only in-frame clones, not every one. This table holds around 550,000 clones, 95% to 97% found once. The receptor's source is a woman aged 25 to 39 in good health. This chain uses TRBV15 with TRBJ2-5; TRBD2 matches 8 bases. Judging by the DNA end, TRBJ2-7 fits better; the J call may be wrong. Sequenced: naive CD4+ T cells sorted from blood. Subset indicated: CD45RA+ positively selected. DNA for the CDR3: TGTGCCACCAGCAGAGATTTCTCGGGAGGGTACGAGCAGTACTTC. Translating it yields CATSRDFSGGYEQYF.